This T cell receptor (beta chain) was captured in a study of cytomegalovirus exposure and HLA in healthy donors (dated 2017 in TCRdb). Some background on the complete study: An earlier analysis of roughly 570 of the donors reported approximately 280 Gb of sequence data and around 110 million unique TCR beta sequences obtained from 180 million or so T cells. Using immunosequencing, the study profiled T cell repertoires from 550 to 750 subjects and related those repertoires to cytomegalovirus serostatus. Alongside the repertoire data, information on donor age, sex, ethnicity and CMV serostatus was compiled. A later genetic analysis took genome-wide SNP genotypes for about 65% of the roughly 670 donors and used that subset as a discovery cohort. Across 398 genotyped donors of the cohort, an average of approximately 220,000 unique TCR beta nucleotide sequences per donor were sequenced, and roughly a sixth of those sequences were non-productive. The study was designed to test whether signatures of past pathogen exposure could be identified by cataloging public T cell receptors. A few DR-DQ haplotypes were treated as single units for association and clustering because of strong linkage in the cohort. A separate validation cohort of 100 to 150 different subjects was used in addition to the roughly 720-subject first cohort. To predict cytomegalovirus infection status, the study brought together high-throughput TCR immunosequencing, statistical association of individual TCRs with disease status, and machine learning. A later analysis re-examined previously published TCR beta repertoires from roughly 720 donors and added high-resolution HLA genotyping to investigate patterns of TCR occurrence. All discovery cohort repertoires had been generated using a single sequencing platform. In an earlier analysis of 500 to 650 of the donors, high-throughput TCR beta sequencing was used to judge whether each TCR beta V gene segment behaved as functional or pseudogenic. Of the 350 to 450 genotyped donors, over 70% fell in the genetic ancestry cluster associated with self-reported Caucasian donors. An early release covering roughly 640 HLA-typed donors comprised approximately 300 gigabases of sequencing data and tens of millions of unique TCR sequences. Class I and class II HLA loci were covered by the typing at four-digit resolution. Typing coverage differed by locus: A, B, C, DRB1 and DQB1 were typed in about 629-630 donors, DQA1 in 522, DPA1 in nearly 610, and DPB1 in approximately 450. In the later analysis, no new phenotypic data were used to find candidate immune exposures; instead, reliance was placed on TCR beta sequences and their occurrence across donors. On the study overall, not on this receptor specifically: A further reported finding was that TCR beta sequences accurately predicted the HLA-A and HLA-B alleles for most subjects in the first cohort. In vitro tests confirmed that a few of the cytomegalovirus-associated TCR beta chains recognize cytomegalovirus antigens. In a later analysis, HLA-associated TCR beta chains were found to be more clonally expanded and to have lower generation probabilities than equally common non-associated chains. Roughly uniform sequencing depth across donors was assumed in presence/absence analyses, although this assumption may not hold. In a later analysis, the rate of TCR association differed among HLA loci, with DRB1 alleles having the most associated TCRs and HLA-C alleles having the fewest. A group of highly shared sequence variants was considered likely to be a technical artifact of the sequencing pipeline. For the cohort, immune exposure information was limited to CMV serostatus. Approximately 18 rarely observed V segments, including chromosome 9 orphons, were excluded from the earlier analysis of some 590 of the donors because counts were too low. The cohort was sequenced for TCR beta chains only, and without alpha or paired-chain data the features that could be detected were limited. The study gave a list of under 200 TCR beta chains associated with cytomegalovirus. Most CMV-associated TCR beta chains appeared to be HLA-restricted in a later analysis, and the HLA associations seemed to be driven largely by CMV exposure. At a false discovery rate of 0.05, a later analysis linked 16,000 or so TCR beta sequences to specific HLA alleles. According to a later analysis, parvovirus B19, influenza, CMV and Epstein-Barr virus appeared linked to several top co-occurrence clusters. In an earlier analysis of several hundred of the donors, most TCR beta V segments were observed in productive rearrangements about 87% or about 30% of the time, broadly matching IMGT annotations. Some IMGT-functional V segments, including TRBV6-2 and TRBV6-3, could not be distinguished by the 87-base-pair reads and were therefore excluded. While some public TCRs were present in many individuals, most TCR sequences turned up only very rarely across donors. Because HLA typing was missing for some donors at each locus, association tests included only the typed subset. Correlated functional status among segregating V segments might reflect linkage disequilibrium, but an unknown experimental factor could not be ruled out. According to the authors, the approach could potentially be generalized to other disease states and immunological phenotypes. In a later genetic analysis, fewer N-insertions in productive TCRs were reported among donors in an Asian-associated ancestry cluster than the approximately 670-donor mean. Strong co-occurrence of HLA alleles, especially DR and DQ, made assigning TCR associations to individual alleles difficult. Cytomegalovirus status was reported to be diagnosed by the classifier with high specificity and sensitivity in both the original and validation cohorts. V-gene and J-gene trimming of TCR beta chains was associated with a missense DCLRE1C variant in a later genetic analysis, and the association was replicated in an independent cohort.

The cohort was made up of around 720 healthy bone marrow donors. At the time of sampling, every cohort member was nominally healthy, though immune exposures that went unrecorded were likely present. The donor was CMV seropositive and belonged to the group of 250 to 350 seropositive cohort members. A peripheral blood sample was collected from each donor, and TCR beta sequencing was performed on peripheral blood mononuclear cells. The Qiagen DNeasy Blood Extraction Kit was used to extract genomic DNA from the blood cell samples. On this clone itself: Its specific antigen is unknown. No base-level quality is on record; no much larger clone is a single base apart. The sample has other DNA sequences that encode this CDR3 too.

The protocol used for the library was the immunoSEQ multiplex PCR assay. For the multiplex PCR, a mixture combining 60 forward primers for TCR Vbeta segments and 13 reverse primers for TCR Jbeta segments was used. A multiplex PCR assay on genomic DNA amplified the CDR3 region of rearranged TCR beta genes. The amplified TCR beta libraries were sequenced on the Illumina HiSeq System as 87-base-pair reads. As for how the authors treated the data: Across the roughly 640 repertoires, a later analysis counted 60 million to 90 million unique TCR beta chains, 9 million to 14 million of which were shared by at least two donors. A nearest-neighbor algorithm error-corrected the raw reads and collapsed the reads into unique sequences, merging closely related sequences to remove PCR and sequencing errors. To assign V, D and J gene segments, CDR3 sequences were aligned to IMGT reference sequences. For a sequence to be retained, a match of at least six nucleotides to both a V gene segment and a J gene segment was required. Rearrangements were called productive when the CDR3 lacked stop codons and stayed in frame with V and J; all others were non-productive. Following IMGT convention, CDR3 was defined as the stretch from the second conserved V-encoded cysteine up to the conserved J-encoded phenylalanine. The earlier analysis of about 530 of the donors excluded any sequence lacking an unambiguous match to a single V gene segment. An earlier analysis of about 600 of the donors called V segments functional above 56.7% productive rearrangements and segregating when the between-donor standard deviation exceeded 5%. A statistical classification framework was built to diagnose cytomegalovirus status from the catalog of TCR beta chain sequences. In a later analysis, TCR nucleotide sequences were compared against IMGT/GENE-DB human TR gene sequences so that V and J genes could be assigned. In a later analysis, CDR3 sequences and most-parsimonious VDJ recombination scenarios were assigned using the TCRdist pipeline. In a later analysis, every TCR beta chain was defined by the combination of its CDR3 amino acid sequence and its V-gene family, and reads without a unique V-gene family were dropped. A later analysis removed 500 to 650 highly shared, low-generation-probability nucleotide sequences to deal with suspected cross-contamination and a sequencing artifact. In a later analysis, a clonal expansion index was calculated for each public chain from normalized within-repertoire ranks of inferred template counts. Generation probabilities in a later analysis came from a VDJ recombination model fitted to out-of-frame rearrangements, and those results were checked against IGoR. In a later analysis, hypergeometric tests were used to score TCR-TCR, TCR-HLA and TCR-CMV co-occurrence, with a repertoire-size bias correction applied to TCR pairs. A later analysis estimated false discovery rates by permuting HLA or CMV assignments 20 times. In a later analysis, co-occurring TCRs were grouped with DBSCAN, and TCRdist sequence similarity was added when clustering was performed within HLA-allele-positive subsets. For co-occurrence clustering, repertoires with fewer than 30,000 or more than 120,000 public chains were excluded, along with five repertoires with anomalous nucleotide sharing. TCRdb mirrors the immuneACCESS table, restricted to in-frame sequences. Some clones are absent from its copies; in checked studies, under half trace to an unresolved V gene, and the reason for the others is unknown. The DNA gave D and trimming, while V, J and clone size come from that table. In all, the sample holds 100,000 to 150,000 clones, and more than 70% of those were seen once. Nearly 9.5% of the sample is in the top ten clones.

Looking up the germline V gene yields CDR1 SGHTA and CDR2 FQGNSA. V loses 5 bases, J loses 7 bases, and the germline ends lie 9 bases apart. Counted from cysteine to phenylalanine, this CDR3 has 12 amino acids. Just the 36-base CDR3 DNA is kept, in frame starting at base 1. Sequenced material: PBMCs. This sequence was found in a woman aged 45-59 years in good health and CMV-seropositive. This chain is built from TRBV7-2 and TRBJ1-3; the D gene lacks a confident call. The bases read TGTGCCAGCAGCCCTACGGGGAACACCATATATTTT. It codes for CASSPTGNTIYF.